This T cell receptor beta chain was retrieved from a study of blood T cell repertoires in COVID-19. Overall study context: COVID-19 samples from acute and convalescent phases originated in the United States, Italy and Spain. T cells, B-cell-depleted T cells, or PBMCs supplied cDNA or gDNA.

CDR1 is MNHEY and CDR2 is SVGAGI in the germline V gene. This CDR3 has 13 residues. V shed 0 bases and J 12 bases; nucleotides not matched to a gene: 4. How the authors handled the data: Reference gene primer amplification gave estimated nucleated cell counts. Clones were read by immunoSEQ multiplex PCR, and TCRdb kept only the in-frame ones, dropping some. From that table come the V and J calls and clone size; the DNA was used to work out D and trimming. The table includes around 240,000 clones, approximately 84% detected once. Sequencing was done on a sample of peripheral blood. This receptor was taken from a woman aged 80 or over with acute or convalescent COVID-19. The chain uses TRBV6-5 and TRBJ2-2; TRBD2 matches 7 bases. CDR3 protein: CASSYSGGVKLFF. CDR3 in DNA: TGTGCCAGCAGTTACTCGGGAGGGGTCAAGCTGTTTTTT.